The 5 T cell receptor beta chains below come from one sample, sequenced in a study of tumor-infiltrating lymphocytes in localized non-small cell lung cancer. The assay was immunoSEQ multiplex PCR, and TCRdb's table has in-frame clones only and misses some. The sample lists about 15,000 clones; approximately 71% were seen once. Sequenced sample: uninvolved lung tissue not adjacent to the tumor. These receptors were obtained from a human donor with non-small cell lung cancer.

This chain connects TRBV6-1 to TRBJ1-2; 7 nucleotides agree with TRBD1. The CDR3 extends over 15 amino acids. Germline V gene data show CDR1 as MNHNS and CDR2 as SASEGT. Trimming cost V 5 bases and J 4 bases; bases outside gene matches: 10. CDR3 residues: CASSRGQGGAYGYTF. The DNA for the CDR3 is TGTGCCAGCAGTCGAGGGCAAGGGGGCGCCTATGGCTACACCTTC.

Judged by abundance, this clone is medium-sized (0.01 to 0.1%). CDR3 amino acids: CASKSTALSYEQYF. DNA of the CDR3: TGTGCCAGCAAGTCGACAGCTCTTTCCTACGAGCAGTACTTC. J is TRBJ2-7 and V is TRBV2, with D maybe TRBD1 (5 bases). This CDR3 region has 14 residues. Germline loops: CDR1 SNHLY, CDR2 FYNNEI. V dropped 7 bases and J dropped 1 base, with 14 bases sitting between them.

The J gene is TRBJ2-7, the V gene TRBV7-2; 13 positions match TRBD2. J gave up 5 bases and V 5 bases, and 3 bases lay outside the gene matches. The CDR3 has 14 residues. Germline CDR1 and CDR2: SGHTA and FQGNSA. The CDR3 protein is CASSGGLAGNEQYF. The CDR3, as DNA: TGTGCCAGCAGCGGGGGACTAGCGGGAAACGAGCAGTACTTC.

V usage is TRBV2 and J usage is TRBJ2-5; 8 positions match TRBD2. The CDR3 length is 14 residues. V shed 11 bases and J 5 bases; nucleotides not matched to a gene: 13. Germline V CDR1 and CDR2: SNHLY, FYNNEI. CDR3 residues: CAAATGGPGETQYF. The CDR3 bases are TGTGCCGCAGCAACGGGGGGGCCGGGGGAGACCCAGTACTTC.

This clone was observed a handful of times. The chain links TRBV5-4 to TRBJ2-6; D gene uncertain. The CDR3 is 17 amino acids. V was clipped by 0 bases and J by 2 bases, with 12 bases between them. CDR1 is SGHNT and CDR2 is YYREEE in the germline V gene (reference sequence). The CDR3 DNA reads as TGTGCCAGCAGCTTGGACCTTACTGGACCTGGGGCCAACGTCCTGACTTTC. Translation gives CASSLDLTGPGANVLTF.